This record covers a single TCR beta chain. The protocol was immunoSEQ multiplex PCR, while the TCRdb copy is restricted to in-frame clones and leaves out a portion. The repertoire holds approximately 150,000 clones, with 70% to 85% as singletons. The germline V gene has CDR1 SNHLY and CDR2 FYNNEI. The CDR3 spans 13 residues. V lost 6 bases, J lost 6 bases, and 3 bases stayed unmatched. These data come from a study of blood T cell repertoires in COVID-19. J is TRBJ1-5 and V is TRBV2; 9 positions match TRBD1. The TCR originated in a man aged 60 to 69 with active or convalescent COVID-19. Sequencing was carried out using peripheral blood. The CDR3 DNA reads TGTGCCAGCAGAGAGACAGGGGGTCAGCCCCAGCATTTT. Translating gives CASRETGGQPQHF.